The entry that follows covers one T cell receptor beta chain sequence. Its cognate antigen is unknown. Here immunoSEQ multiplex PCR was the method, and the copy in TCRdb shows in-frame clones only, minus some. Among tens of thousands of clones listed, around 83% were seen once. The data belong to a study of T cells in localized non-small cell lung cancer. V was pared by 8 bases and J by 3 bases, with 10 bases of the junction left unmatched. Per germline, CDR1 MNHNY and CDR2 SVGAGI (reference sequence). The CDR3 runs to 16 residues. Study-level points and caveats: Exceeding tumor, uninvolved adjacent lung had the highest T cell clonality. An association was observed between higher blood T cell density and longer overall survival. Median 57 top-100 tumor clones were shared with paired adjacent lung.

The chain couples TRBV6-6 to TRBJ1-3, with 10 bases matching TRBD1. The sample was peripheral blood, taken before any cancer treatment. This clonotype was sampled from an older female donor with stage II squamous cell lung carcinoma. CDR3 nucleotide sequence: TGTGCCAGCCAACCACGACAGGGGGCTTTTGGAAACACCATATATTTT. Translating gives CASQPRQGAFGNTIYF.